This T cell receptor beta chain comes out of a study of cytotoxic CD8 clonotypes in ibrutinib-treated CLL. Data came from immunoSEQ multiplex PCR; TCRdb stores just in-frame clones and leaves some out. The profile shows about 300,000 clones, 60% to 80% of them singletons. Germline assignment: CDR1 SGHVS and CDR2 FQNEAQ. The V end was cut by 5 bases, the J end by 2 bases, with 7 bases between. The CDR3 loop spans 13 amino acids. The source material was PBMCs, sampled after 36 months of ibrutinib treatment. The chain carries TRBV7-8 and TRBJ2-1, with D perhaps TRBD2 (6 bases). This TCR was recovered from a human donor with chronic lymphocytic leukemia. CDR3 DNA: TGTGCCAGCAGCACGGGGGCCTACAATGAGCAGTTCTTC. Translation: CASSTGAYNEQFF. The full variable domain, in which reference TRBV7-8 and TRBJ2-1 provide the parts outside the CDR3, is GAGVSQSPRYKVAKRGQDVALRCDPISGHVSLFWYQQALGQGPEFLTYFQNEAQLDKSGLPSDRFFAERPEGSVSTLKIQRTQQEDSAVYLCASSTGAYNEQFFGPGTRLTVL.